Each of the 12 T cell receptor beta chains below was sequenced from the same sample in a study of blood T cell repertoires in COVID-19 (TCRdb year 2020). The protocol used for the library was the immunoSEQ multiplex PCR assay. Not all clones reach the TCRdb copy of this immuneACCESS table, which keeps in-frame sequences only. Checked studies attribute under half of the gap to unresolved V genes and leave the rest unexplained. This sample is represented by some 400,000 clones; 80% to 95% of them were singletons. The ten most abundant clones make up 0.8% to 0.9% of the sample. The sequenced sample consisted of PBMCs or T cells enriched from blood (not recorded which). These receptors were obtained from a woman aged 40 to 49 who had been exposed to COVID-19.

V is TRBV12-3 or TRBV12-4 and J is TRBJ1-6; D is ambiguous. The germline V and J ends were trimmed by 6 bases and 7 bases, with 7 bases remaining between them. The CDR3 covers 12 residues. The CDR3 here is CASSTMNSPLHF. Here the CDR3 DNA reads TGTGCCAGCAGCACAATGAATTCACCCCTCCACTTT.

The rearrangement links TRBV5-1 to TRBJ1-2; D may be TRBD1 (6 bases). V was pared by 4 bases and J by 2 bases, with 6 bases between. This CDR3 region has 12 residues. Germline-derived CDR1 and CDR2 are SGHRS and YFSETQ. The CDR3 sequence is CASSTGNYGYTF. CDR3 nucleotide sequence: TGCGCCAGCAGCACAGGGAACTATGGCTACACCTTC.

The DNA for the CDR3 is TGTGCCAGTAGTATAGAAAGGGGACTAGCGGGGACCAATGAGCAGTTCTTC. This translates into CASSIERGLAGTNEQFF. The rearrangement links TRBV19 to TRBJ2-1; 13 positions match TRBD2. Per the germline V gene, CDR1 is LNHDA and CDR2 is SQIVND (reference sequence). This CDR3 contains 17 residues. V lost 0 bases, J lost 6 bases, and 5 bases stayed unmatched.

The J gene is TRBJ2-5, the V gene TRBV19; unclear D gene. V was pared by 5 bases and J by 0 bases, with 7 bases between. The CDR3 runs to 13 residues. CDR1 and CDR2 (germline): LNHDA, SQIVND (reference sequence). CDR3 protein: CASSPTDQETQYF. For the CDR3, the DNA is TGTGCCAGTAGTCCCACAGACCAAGAGACCCAGTACTTC.

The V call is TRBV5-1, the J call TRBJ2-5, with 10 bases fitting TRBD2. CDR3 length: 20 residues. V lost 0 bases and J lost 1; bases outside the gene matches: 15. Germline V gives CDR1 SGHRS, CDR2 YFSETQ. The CDR3, as DNA: TGCGCCAGCAGCTTGGCGCTTCTAGCGGGGGACCAAATCGGCCAAGAGACCCAGTACTTC. Protein sequence: CASSLALLAGDQIGQETQYF.

The chain links TRBV27 to TRBJ2-7; TRBD1 is a possible D gene (6 bases). The CDR3 extends over 16 amino acids. Germline V gene data show CDR1 as MNHEY and CDR2 as SMNVEV (reference sequence). Trimming stripped 3 bases from V and 1 base from J, with 16 bases between. CDR3 amino acids: CASSFRADRKSYEQYF. The DNA of the CDR3 is TGTGCCAGCAGTTTCCGCGCGGACAGAAAATCCTACGAGCAGTACTTC.

The chain uses TRBV10-1 and TRBJ1-5; the match to TRBD1 covers 7 bases. Germline V gene data show CDR1 as WNHNN and CDR2 as SYGVQD (reference sequence). The CDR3 length is 15 residues. Trimming cost V 0 bases and J 4 bases; bases outside gene matches: 3. The CDR3 region has the DNA TGCGCCAGCAGTGAGTCGGGACAGCTAAATCAGCCCCAGCATTTT. It is translated as CASSESGQLNQPQHF.

V gene TRBV7-3 combines with J gene TRBJ2-2, with 12 bases fitting TRBD1. Germline V gene sequence: CDR1 SGHTA, CDR2 FQGTGA. V lost 4 bases to trimming and J lost 5 bases; unmatched junction nucleotides: 8. The CDR3 is 17 residues long. The CDR3 DNA is TGTGCCAGCAGCTCTGGGGGACAGGGGGCCCGAACCGGGGAGCTGTTTTTT. Its protein product is CASSSGGQGARTGELFF.

The chain has TRBV21-1 and TRBJ1-1; TRBD1, the table's D call, was not compared with the DNA. TRBV21-1 is described as a pseudogene. The CDR3 loop spans 18 amino acids. In nucleotides, the CDR3 is TGTGCCAGCAGCAAATTAGAGGACATGCGGGACAGGGGGACTGAAGCTTTCTTT. Protein: CASSKLEDMRDRGTEAFF.

A single count supports this clone. The chain combines TRBV7-9 with TRBJ1-6; 7 bases line up with TRBD1. Germline-derived CDR1 and CDR2 are SEHNR and FQNEAQ (reference sequence). V dropped 0 bases and J dropped 7; count of bases not matched to a gene: 9. This CDR3 is built from 17 residues. This CDR3 is CASSLALQGGSNSPLHF. CDR3 bases: TGTGCCAGCAGCTTAGCTCTTCAGGGGGGATCCAATTCACCCCTCCACTTT.

The chain carries TRBV18 and TRBJ2-1; D might be TRBD2 (7 bases). V lost 3 bases and J lost 0, with 15 bases in between. The germline V gene encodes CDR1 KGHSH and CDR2 LQKENI. The CDR3 extends over 17 amino acids. The CDR3 reads CASSPGGAMNSYNEQFF. Written as DNA, the CDR3 is TGTGCCAGCTCACCGGGGGGGGCGATGAACTCCTACAATGAGCAGTTCTTC.

This clone was seen a single time. DNA of the CDR3: TGTGCCAGCAGTTGGGGGACACTTGGAAACACCATATATTTT. This codes for CASSWGTLGNTIYF. The V call is TRBV6-5, the J call TRBJ1-3; a weak D match, TRBD1 (6 bases). This CDR3 contains 14 residues. CDR1 is MNHEY and CDR2 is SVGAGI in the germline V gene. The V end lost 4 bases, the J end lost 3 bases, and 10 bases lay between the germline ends.